This is a list of T cell receptor beta chains from one sample in a study of T cell responses to AZD1222 COVID-19 vaccine. Libraries were prepared by immunoSEQ multiplex PCR; TCRdb keeps only in-frame clonotypes and omits some of them. The sample has about 170,000 clones; approximately 90% are singletons. This specimen was peripheral blood, taken on day 0 of AZD1222 vaccination. These receptors all stem from an adult in good health. The CDR3 runs from the conserved cysteine through the conserved F or W. Each record gives: CDR3 length, J gene, V gene, CDR3 protein.

>14|TRBJ1-1|TRBV2
CASSVRGGNTEAFF
>11|TRBJ1-2|TRBV2
CASSAGLGYTF
>15|TRBJ2-7|TRBV5-1
CASSLGGDRSYEQYF
>18|TRBJ2-1|TRBV9
CASSVAHPGQSSYNEQFF
>14|TRBJ2-7|TRBV5-1
CASSPRPDSDEQYF
>14|TRBJ1-2|TRBV19
CASSIRREVYGYTF
>15|TRBJ2-1|TRBV3-1/TRBV3-2
CASSQVQGMYNEQFF
>14|TRBJ2-2|TRBV19
CASSTGVNTGELFF
>16|TRBJ1-3|TRBV7-6
CASSLAGGFSGNTIYF
>12|TRBJ2-2|TRBV18
CASSPASWELFF
>17|TRBJ2-6|TRBV7-6
CASSSGPLEEGANVLTF
>13|TRBJ1-3|TRBV6-5
CASRAFSGNTIYF
>12|TRBJ2-7|TRBV5-6
CASSFDLYEQYF
>13|TRBJ1-2|TRBV7-9
CASDGVMGYGYTF
>15|TRBJ2-3|TRBV28
CASSSPGGRTDTQYF
>16|TRBJ1-5|TRBV5-6
CASSLSRGPSNQPQHF
>13|TRBJ2-3|TRBV28
CASSLSLGDTQYF
>16|TRBJ1-3|TRBV7-2
CASSDLLGHAGNTIYF
>14|TRBJ1-1|TRBV19
CASSPGQSNTEAFF
>15|TRBJ1-6|TRBV27
CASRPGGFNNSPLHF
>15|TRBJ1-2|TRBV28
CASTYPRGVNYGYTF
>15|TRBJ1-6|TRBV14
CASSHGRGAYSPLHF
>13|TRBJ2-3|TRBV30
CAWSVTSADTQYF
>18|TRBJ1-5|TRBV28
CASSLSYGTGGSNQPQHF
>16|TRBJ1-2|TRBV28
CASSLPPGQGARGYTF
>14|TRBJ1-6|TRBV19
CASSIGHVDSPLHF
>14|TRBJ1-2|TRBV18
CASSPGMTGNGYTF
>15|TRBJ1-1|TRBV10-3
CAISAAEEGGTEAFF
>14|TRBJ1-4|TRBV27
CASTQGRGDEKLFF
>15|TRBJ2-3|TRBV15
CATSRGILSTDTQYF
>14|TRBJ1-5|TRBV6-2/TRBV6-3
CASSKPPGNQPQHF
>13|TRBJ2-5|TRBV18
CASSPPALETQYF
>15|TRBJ1-2|TRBV2
CASRAERGANYGYTF
>13|TRBJ1-2|TRBV3-1/TRBV3-2
CASSQVGGNGYTF
>15|TRBJ1-2|TRBV19
CASSVQGGPNYGYTF
>14|TRBJ1-1|TRBV27
CASNLMGGVTEAFF
>16|TRBJ2-6|TRBV7-2
CASTGGVLRGANVLTF
>17|TRBJ2-3|TRBV3-1/TRBV3-2
CASSQERQGGPTDTQYF
>14|TRBJ1-2|TRBV24-1
CATSERQGLGGYTF
>15|TRBJ1-5|TRBV9
CASSVGAYSNQPQHF
>14|TRBJ1-2|TRBV27
CASRRGTGVYGYTF
>15|TRBJ2-1|TRBV6-4
CASSDGLAGFNEQFF
>15|TRBJ1-1|TRBV3-1/TRBV3-2
CASSHYAGGNTEAFF